This T cell receptor beta chain was captured by sequencing in a study of cytomegalovirus exposure and HLA in healthy donors (dated by TCRdb to the late 2010s). For context, the study as a whole: An earlier analysis of more than 550 of the donors reported about 280 Gb of sequence data and 117 million unique TCR beta sequences obtained from approximately 180 million T cells. Among roughly 370 genotyped donors of the cohort, an average of 235,054 unique TCR beta nucleotide sequences were sequenced per donor, approximately 20% of them non-productive. High-throughput TCR immunosequencing, statistical association of individual TCRs with disease status, and machine learning were combined to predict cytomegalovirus infection status. Class I and class II HLA loci were covered by the typing at four-digit resolution. To study patterns of TCR occurrence, a later analysis re-analyzed previously published TCR beta repertoires from 700 or so donors and added high-resolution HLA genotyping. The later analysis used no new phenotypic data to find candidate immune exposures, relying instead on TCR beta sequences and their occurrence across donors. The study aimed to test whether cataloging public T cell receptors could reveal signatures of past pathogen exposure. All discovery cohort repertoires had been generated using a single sequencing platform. An earlier analysis of 500 to 750 of the donors applied high-throughput TCR beta sequencing to assess whether each TCR beta V gene segment acted as functional or pseudogenic. Four or five DR-DQ haplotypes were handled as single units for association and clustering because linkage in the cohort was strong. Using immunosequencing, the study profiled T cell repertoires from 666 subjects and related those repertoires to cytomegalovirus serostatus. Alongside the repertoire data, information on donor age, sex, ethnicity and CMV serostatus was compiled. Of the 350 to 400 genotyped donors, approximately 83% fell in the genetic ancestry cluster associated with self-reported Caucasian donors. Typing coverage differed by locus: A, B, C, DRB1 and DQB1 were typed in about 629-630 donors, DQA1 in 500 to 550, DPA1 in some 610, and DPB1 in just under 490. In a later genetic analysis, genome-wide SNP genotypes for about 55% of the roughly 670 donors were used, and that subset was treated as a discovery cohort. Roughly 300 gigabases of sequencing data and around 87 million unique TCR sequences were included in an early release covering 550 to 650 HLA-typed donors. Besides the first cohort of roughly 700 subjects, a separate validation cohort made up of 95 to 150 different subjects was used.

The cohort comprised 710 or so healthy bone marrow donors. At the time of sampling, every cohort member was nominally healthy, though immune exposures that went unrecorded were likely present. The donor tested CMV seropositive, placing the donor among the approximately 290 seropositive members of the cohort. Each donor provided a peripheral blood sample, and peripheral blood mononuclear cells were used for TCR beta sequencing. Genomic DNA extraction from the blood cell samples was performed with the Qiagen DNeasy Blood Extraction Kit. Germline trimming amounts to 5 bases on V and 5 bases on J, with 3 as the count of junction bases outside the gene matches. CDR1 and CDR2 were assigned from the germline V gene as ENHRY and SYGVKD. The cysteine opens and the phenylalanine closes a CDR3 of 13 amino acids. Only the CDR3 part of the read is kept: 39 bases, read in frame from the first base. To prepare the library, the immunoSEQ multiplex PCR assay was applied. A mixture of 60 forward primers for TCR Vbeta segments and 13 reverse primers for TCR Jbeta segments was used in the multiplex PCR. Amplification of the CDR3 region of rearranged TCR beta genes was performed with a multiplex PCR assay on genomic DNA. Amplified TCR beta libraries were sequenced as 87-base-pair reads on the Illumina HiSeq System. The original pipeline was this. A later analysis counted tens of millions of unique TCR beta chains across the 650 to 700 repertoires, and some 11 million of these chains were shared by at least two donors. To remove PCR and sequencing errors, raw reads were error-corrected and collapsed into unique sequences using a nearest-neighbor algorithm that merged closely related sequences. Alignment of CDR3 sequences to IMGT reference sequences was used to assign V, D and J gene segments. For a sequence to be retained, at least a six-nucleotide match to both a V gene segment and a J gene segment was required. A rearrangement was called productive if the CDR3 had no stop codons and remained in frame with V and J, and every other rearrangement was called non-productive. CDR3 was defined according to IMGT convention as the region running from the second conserved V-encoded cysteine to the conserved J-encoded phenylalanine. The earlier analysis of about 560 of the donors excluded any sequence lacking an unambiguous match to a single V gene segment. In an earlier analysis of 587 of the donors, a V segment was called functional when productive rearrangements were above 56.7%, and segregating when the standard deviation between donors exceeded 5%. A statistical classification framework was built to diagnose cytomegalovirus status from the catalog of TCR beta chain sequences. In a later analysis, V and J genes were assigned by comparing TCR nucleotide sequences against IMGT/GENE-DB human TR gene sequences. In a later analysis, CDR3 sequences and most-parsimonious VDJ recombination scenarios were assigned using the TCRdist pipeline. In a later analysis, each TCR beta chain was defined by its CDR3 amino acid sequence together with its V-gene family, and reads without a unique V-gene family were excluded. A later analysis removed several hundred highly shared, low-generation-probability nucleotide sequences to deal with suspected cross-contamination and a sequencing artifact. In a later analysis, a clonal expansion index was calculated for each public chain from normalized within-repertoire ranks of inferred template counts. In a later analysis, generation probabilities were computed using a VDJ recombination model fitted to out-of-frame rearrangements, and the results were checked against IGoR. In a later analysis, hypergeometric tests were used to score TCR-TCR, TCR-HLA and TCR-CMV co-occurrence, with a repertoire-size bias correction applied to TCR pairs. To estimate false discovery rates, a later analysis permuted the HLA or CMV assignments 20 times. In a later analysis, co-occurring TCRs were grouped with DBSCAN, and TCRdist sequence similarity was added when clustering was performed within HLA-allele-positive subsets. Co-occurrence clustering excluded repertoires with fewer than 30,000 or more than 120,000 public chains, plus five with anomalous nucleotide sharing. The table comes from immuneACCESS by way of TCRdb, which keeps in-frame sequences with V and J called. Part of the clones is missing from these tables; in studies checked, under half for an unresolved V gene and the rest for unknown reasons. The V and J calls and the clone size are those of that table, but D and trimming were determined from the DNA. This sample comprises about 170,000 clones, less than 90% of them detected only once. The ten biggest clones cover approximately 4.1% of the sample.

This clone turned up a few times. Its antigen target is currently unknown. One base away there is no much larger clone; base qualities are not given. General study outcomes and caveats: A later genetic analysis reported fewer N-insertions in productive TCRs among donors in an Asian-associated ancestry cluster than the roughly 650-donor mean. The study gave a list of around 170 TCR beta chains associated with cytomegalovirus. A few of the identified cytomegalovirus-associated TCR beta chains were confirmed in vitro to be specific for cytomegalovirus antigens. The authors suggested that the approach could potentially be generalized to other disease states and immunological phenotypes. Sequencing depth was assumed to be roughly uniform across donors in the presence/absence analyses, though that assumption may not hold. HLA typing was unavailable for some donors at each locus, so association tests used only the typed subset. An association between a missense DCLRE1C variant and V-gene and J-gene trimming of TCR beta chains was found in a later genetic analysis and replicated in an independent cohort. In this cohort, only TCR beta chains were sequenced, and detectable features were limited by the absence of alpha or paired-chain data. In an earlier analysis of 450 to 750 of the donors, most TCR beta V segments appeared in productive rearrangements about 90% or about 30% of the time, broadly matching IMGT annotations. Over 15 rarely observed V segments, including chromosome 9 orphons, were excluded from the earlier analysis of just under 600 of the donors because counts were too low. A further reported finding was that TCR beta sequences accurately predicted the HLA-A and HLA-B alleles for most subjects in the first cohort. For the cohort, immune exposure information was limited to CMV serostatus. Specific HLA alleles were associated with 18,000 or so TCR beta sequences at a false discovery rate of 0.05 in a later analysis. In a later analysis, HLA-associated TCR beta chains showed more clonal expansion and lower generation probabilities than non-associated chains that were equally common. In a later analysis, the rate of TCR association differed among HLA loci, with DRB1 alleles having the most associated TCRs and HLA-C alleles having the fewest. When HLA alleles, especially DR and DQ, strongly co-occurred, attributing TCR associations to individual alleles was difficult. The sequencing pipeline was judged likely to have produced a cluster of highly shared sequence variants as a technical artifact. In a later analysis, most CMV-associated TCR beta chains were found to appear HLA-restricted, with HLA associations seemingly driven largely by CMV exposure. While some public TCRs were present in many individuals, most TCR sequences turned up only very rarely across donors. Linkage disequilibrium might explain the correlated functional status among segregating V segments, but an unknown experimental factor could not be excluded. Several of the top co-occurrence clusters appeared to be linked to parvovirus B19, influenza, CMV and Epstein-Barr virus, according to a later analysis. The classifier was reported to diagnose cytomegalovirus status with high specificity and sensitivity in both the original and validation cohorts. Because the 87-base-pair reads could not distinguish some IMGT-functional V segments, including TRBV6-2 and TRBV6-3, those segments were excluded.

This TCR was recovered from a woman between 50 and 59 years old in good health and CMV-seropositive. The sequenced sample was PBMCs. The V and J segments used are TRBV10-3 and TRBJ1-5, with 7 bases in between that match TRBD1. The sequence in DNA is TGTGCCATCAGTAACGACAGGGATCAGCCCCAGCATTTT. This encodes CAISNDRDQPQHF.